One sample yielded the 27 T cell receptor beta chains listed below, sequenced in a study of CD8 T cells in ankylosing spondylitis. TCRdb reprocessed the 5' RACE reads with MiXCR, giving one entry per CDR3 protein. The table records roughly 36,000 distinct CDR3 sequences, 13% to 15% of them present only once. The specimen sequenced was blood. Receptors were obtained from a male donor with ankylosing spondylitis or in good health (not recorded which).

The chain links TRBV6-5 to TRBJ2-3, with TRBD2 matching 8 bases. CDR3 size: 15 residues. V shed 3 bases and J 2 bases; nucleotides not matched to a gene: 4. Per the germline V gene, CDR1 is MNHEY and CDR2 is SVGAGI. CDR3 sequence (DNA): TGTGCCAGCAGTTATGGCGGGAGGTACACAGATACGCAGTATTTT. This gives the protein CASSYGGRYTDTQYF.

The table lists this clonotype with a few counts. The V call is TRBV7-9, the J call TRBJ2-3; 11 positions agree with TRBD1. V lost 5 bases, J lost 4 bases, and 8 bases stayed unmatched. The CDR3 spans 16 residues. Germline CDR1 is SEHNR and CDR2 is FQNEAQ (reference sequence). The CDR3 sequence is CASSRRTGGQADTQYF. The CDR3 bases are TGTGCCAGCAGCCGCCGGACAGGGGGCCAGGCAGATACGCAGTATTTT.

CDR3: CASHQTSGTTGEQFF. In DNA form, the CDR3 reads TGTGCCAGTCATCAGACTAGCGGGACTACAGGGGAGCAGTTCTTC. The V and J genes are TRBV27 and TRBJ2-1; TRBD2 matches 11 bases. The CDR3 loop spans 15 amino acids. Germline values: CDR1 MNHEY, CDR2 SMNVEV (reference sequence). The J segment lost 10 bases and the V segment lost 9 bases, leaving 14 bases of the junction unmatched.

J is TRBJ2-3 and V is TRBV5-1; D is ambiguous. The length of the CDR3 is 14 residues. CDR1 SGHRS and CDR2 YFSETQ come from the germline V gene. V was shortened by 0 bases and J by 4 bases, with 9 bases between the two germline ends. DNA for the CDR3: TGCGCCAGCAGCTTGGGACAAAGCGCAGATACGCAGTATTTT. Encoded protein: CASSLGQSADTQYF.

The table lists this clonotype with a few counts. The V and J genes are TRBV7-2 and TRBJ2-5; maybe TRBD1 (6 bases). Germline V gives CDR1 SGHTA, CDR2 FQGNSA. Trimming stripped 3 bases from V and 5 bases from J, with 10 bases between. The CDR3 length is 13 residues. This chain's CDR3 is CASSFSGAETQYF. The CDR3 DNA is TGTGCCAGCAGCTTTTCAGGGGCCGAGACCCAGTACTTC.

This clonotype showed up just a few times. The V call is TRBV11-2, the J call TRBJ2-1, with unresolved D. The CDR3 contains 13 residues. With 5 bases removed from V and 8 bases from J, the gap between germline ends came to 13 bases. The V gene's germline CDR1 is SGHAT and CDR2 FQNNGV. CDR3 bases: TGTGCCAGCAGCCTGGATCAAGTCCATGAGCAGTTCTTC. Residues: CASSLDQVHEQFF.

The rearrangement uses TRBV7-4 and TRBJ2-1, with D perhaps TRBD2 (5 bases). Germline-derived CDR1 and CDR2 are SGHVT and SQSDAQ. The CDR3 totals 13 residues. V lost 3 bases and J 8 bases, leaving 11 bases between the germline ends. For the CDR3, the DNA is TGTGCCAGCAGCTTGGAACTAGGCTATGAGCAGTTCTTC. Amino acids: CASSLELGYEQFF.

This clonotype was seen more than once but under ten times. This chain connects TRBV7-8 to TRBJ1-4; 8 nucleotides align to TRBD1. Trimming at V came to 0 bases and at J to 6 bases, leaving 3 bases not matched to a gene. Per the germline V gene, CDR1 is SGHVS and CDR2 is FQNEAQ. This CDR3 spans 15 amino acids. The CDR3 sequence is CASSLATGGHEKLFF. CDR3 bases: TGTGCCAGCAGCTTAGCAACAGGGGGACATGAAAAACTGTTTTTT.

V gene TRBV29-1 combines with J gene TRBJ2-2; 8 bases agree with TRBD2. The CDR3 sequence is 15 residues long. Germline assignment: CDR1 SQVTM and CDR2 ANQGSEA. V gave up 3 bases and J gave up 3 bases; unmatched junction bases: 6. CDR3 amino acids: CSVDTGGPDTGELFF. CDR3 nucleotides: TGCAGCGTTGATACGGGAGGGCCCGACACCGGGGAGCTGTTTTTT.

The rearrangement links TRBV7-2 to TRBJ2-1; D perhaps matches TRBD2 (6 bases). Trimming took 4 bases from V and 7 from J, leaving 17 bases between them. CDR1 and CDR2 from the germline V gene are SGHTA and FQGNSA. This CDR3 comprises 15 residues. CDR3 DNA sequence: TGTGCCAGCAGCTCCCCGCGGGACTTTAGGAATGAGCAGTTCTTC. It encodes CASSSPRDFRNEQFF.

The chain joins TRBV6-5 to TRBJ1-5, with D perhaps TRBD1 (5 bases). From germline, CDR1 is MNHEY and CDR2 SVGAGI. This CDR3 is 15 amino acids long. Between the trimmed V and J ends, which lost 0 bases and 0 bases, there was a span of 6 bases. The CDR3 nucleotides are TGTGCCAGCAGTTACTCGCAGGGTAGCAATCAGCCCCAGCATTTT. Residues: CASSYSQGSNQPQHF.

This chain joins TRBV6-2 or TRBV6-3 and TRBJ1-5; D gene uncertain. Germline loops: CDR1 MNHEY, CDR2 SVGEGT. Trimming shortened V by 6 bases and J by 3 bases, and 15 bases separated the two germline ends. CDR3 length: 15 amino acids. DNA of the CDR3: TGTGCCAGCAGCGGCCTTATTGAAAACAATCAGCCCCAGCATTTT. This encodes CASSGLIENNQPQHF.

This clonotype was seen only a few times. V and J are TRBV28 and TRBJ1-1; the D gene is possibly TRBD1 (6 bases). In germline, CDR1 is MDHEN, CDR2 SYDVKM. This CDR3 is 16 amino acids long. V was pared by 6 bases and J by 1 base, with 18 bases between. The CDR3 DNA follows: TGTGCCAGCAGCTTTCTCCAGGGGACCACGAACACTGAAGCTTTCTTT. This translates into CASSFLQGTTNTEAFF. Combining the CDR3 with reference TRBV28 and TRBJ1-1 gives the whole variable domain DVKVTQSSRYLVKRTGEKVFLECVQDMDHENMFWYRQDPGLGLRLIYFSYDVKMKEKGDIPEGYSVSREKKERFSLILESASTNQTSMYLCASSFLQGTTNTEAFFGQGTRLTVV.

This clonotype was counted at least ten times. V usage is TRBV7-8 and J usage is TRBJ1-2; D gene unclear. The CDR3 contains 14 residues. The V and J ends lost 5 bases and 1 base respectively, with 11 bases between them. Germline assignment: CDR1 SGHVS and CDR2 FQNEAQ. The CDR3 nucleotides read TGTGCCAGCAGCCAAACCGGTCGTAACTATGGCTACACCTTC. This encodes CASSQTGRNYGYTF.

The rearrangement links TRBV20-1 to TRBJ1-4; TRBD1 matches 7 bases. J was trimmed by 0 bases and V by 6 bases; bases with no gene match: 4. The CDR3 is 14 residues long. Germline CDR1 reads DFQATT; CDR2 reads SNEGSKA (reference sequence). CDR3 residues: CSAQTGPTNEKLFF. CDR3 DNA sequence: TGCAGTGCACAGACAGGGCCAACTAATGAAAAACTGTTTTTT.

The V gene is TRBV28, the J gene TRBJ2-7, with unresolved D. The CDR3 runs 13 residues. CDR1 and CDR2 from the germline V gene are MDHEN and SYDVKM. Trimming shortened V by 0 bases and J by 2 bases, and 5 bases separated the two germline ends. This chain's CDR3 is CASSLWQTYEQYF. As DNA, the CDR3 is TGTGCCAGCAGTTTATGGCAGACCTACGAGCAGTACTTC.

This chain uses TRBV29-1 with TRBJ2-7; possibly TRBD1 for D (5 bases). Germline CDR1 is SQVTM and CDR2 is ANQGSEA. The CDR3 sequence is 12 residues long. V gave up 7 bases and J gave up 7 bases, with 17 bases separating them. CDR3: CSGGRTGGEQYF. The CDR3 coding sequence is TGCAGCGGGGGCCGGACGGGCGGAGAGCAGTACTTC.

The chain couples TRBV12-3 or TRBV12-4 to TRBJ2-1; 7 bases are a match to TRBD2. V shed 6 bases, J shed 5 bases, and the junction held 7 bases outside the gene matches. This CDR3 has 14 amino acids. The CDR3 here is CASRRAGYNNEQFF. CDR3 sequence (DNA): TGTGCCAGCAGAAGAGCGGGGTACAACAATGAGCAGTTCTTC.

A few counts support this clonotype. V usage is TRBV6-2 or TRBV6-3 and J usage is TRBJ2-5; weak D call: TRBD2 (7 bases). The germline gives CDR1 MNHEY, CDR2 SVGEGT. This CDR3 is built from 14 residues. V lost 5 bases to trimming and J lost 4 bases, with 14 bases between them. CDR3 protein: CASSTGTGGETQYF. CDR3 bases: TGTGCCAGCAGTACAGGGACGGGAGGAGAGACCCAGTACTTC.

This clonotype was observed a handful of times. V usage is TRBV5-1 and J usage is TRBJ2-7; D gene ambiguous. Germline V gene data show CDR1 as SGHRS and CDR2 as YFSETQ. This CDR3 is 11 amino acids long. Trimming took off 0 bases at V and 5 bases at J, with 3 bases between the two ends. The CDR3 DNA sequence: TGCGCCAGCAGCTTGGCAAACGAGCAGTACTTC. This encodes CASSLANEQYF. Full variable domain (rest looked up from reference TRBV5-1 and TRBJ2-7): KAGVTQTPRYLIKTRGQQVTLSCSPISGHRSVSWYQQTPGQGLQFLFEYFSETQRNKGNFPGRFSGRQFSNSRSEMNVSTLELGDSALYLCASSLANEQYFGPGTRLTVT.

The chain is built from TRBV29-1 and TRBJ2-6; 8 bases are a match to TRBD2. The V and J ends lost 5 bases and 7 bases, in that order; junction bases with no gene match: 4. CDR3 length: 13 residues. From germline, CDR1 is SQVTM and CDR2 ANQGSEA. CDR3 sequence: CSVPSGRANVLTF. CDR3 DNA: TGCAGCGTTCCCAGCGGGAGAGCCAACGTCCTGACTTTC. Full variable domain (rest looked up from reference TRBV29-1 and TRBJ2-6): SAVISQKPSRDICQRGTSLTIQCQVDSQVTMMFWYRQQPGQSLTLIATANQGSEATYESGFVIDKFPISRPNLTFSTLTVSNMSPEDSSIYLCSVPSGRANVLTFGAGSRLTVL.

V and J are TRBV9 and TRBJ2-5, with TRBD2 matching over 10 bases. V lost 3 bases and J lost 2; bases outside the gene matches: 4. The CDR3 length is 15 residues. Germline V lookup: CDR1 SGDLS, CDR2 YYNGEE. The CDR3 protein is CASSAGTSVQETQYF. Written as DNA, the CDR3 is TGTGCCAGCAGCGCGGGGACTAGCGTTCAAGAGACCCAGTACTTC.

This clonotype was recorded a few times. The V gene is TRBV20-1, the J gene TRBJ2-3; D is ambiguous. This CDR3 region has 12 residues. Trimming pared 4 bases from V and 5 bases from J, leaving 10 bases between. CDR1 DFQATT and CDR2 SNEGSKA come from the germline V gene (reference sequence). CDR3 protein: CSAIQTGDTQYF. CDR3 in DNA: TGCAGTGCTATTCAGACGGGAGATACGCAGTATTTT.

This clonotype has a handful of counts. The chain is built from TRBV29-1 and TRBJ2-6; no reliable D call. The CDR3 contains 14 residues. V gave up 5 bases and J gave up 0 bases, with 8 bases separating them. CDR1 and CDR2 (germline): SQVTM, ANQGSEA. The CDR3 DNA reads TGCAGCGTTAAAGGTGACTCTGGGGCCAACGTCCTGACTTTC. It codes for CSVKGDSGANVLTF.

The genes are TRBV4-1 and TRBJ2-2, with D possibly TRBD2 on 7 matching bases. V lost 1 base, J lost 7 bases, and 13 bases lay in between. CDR1 and CDR2 from the germline V gene are MGHRA and YSYEKL. The CDR3 has 15 residues. CDR3 DNA: TGCGCCAGCAGCCAAGGGGGGGGCCGAGGCGGGGAGCTGTTTTTT. Translation gives CASSQGGGRGGELFF.

The table lists this clonotype with a few counts. The chain has TRBV6-2 or TRBV6-3 and TRBJ2-2; D remains ambiguous. Trimming removed 7 bases at V and 4 bases at J, with 13 bases between. The CDR3 is 14 residues long. CDR1 and CDR2 from the germline V gene are MNHEY and SVGEGT. CDR3 sequence reads: CASKVSRITGELFF. The CDR3 nucleotides are TGTGCCAGCAAGGTCTCCCGAATCACCGGGGAGCTGTTTTTT.

This clonotype was seen ten or more times. V and J are TRBV6-2 or TRBV6-3 and TRBJ2-2; the D call may be TRBD1 or TRBD2 (5 bases each). This CDR3 is built from 15 residues. Trimming removed 7 bases from V and 4 bases from J, with 16 bases in between. Germline loops: CDR1 MNHEY, CDR2 SVGEGT. CDR3 in DNA: TGTGCCAGCACCTTGCGAGGGGCGGGCACCGGGGAGCTGTTTTTT. Amino acid sequence: CASTLRGAGTGELFF.